Each of the 9 T cell receptor beta chains below was sequenced from the same sample in a study of shared clonotypes between healthy human individuals. The table came from immunoSEQ multiplex PCR; TCRdb's copy has only in-frame clones and leaves some out. Counted here are around 2,000,000 clones, approximately 94% occurring once; the ten biggest clones make up under 1.5%. The naive CD8 fraction comprised CD45RO-negative cells positively selected for CCR7 and excluded terminally differentiated effector memory CD45RA+ cells. The specimen was naive CD8+ T cells sorted from blood. The receptors were sampled from a man aged 18 to 29 in good health.

The V call is TRBV29-1, the J call TRBJ2-5, with TRBD2 identical over 9 bases. CDR3 length equals 14 residues. V shed 3 bases, J shed 7 bases, and the junction held 9 bases outside the gene matches. Germline assignment: CDR1 SQVTM and CDR2 ANQGSEA. The CDR3 loop is CSVEGPSGVGTQYF. As DNA, the CDR3 is TGCAGCGTTGAGGGTCCTAGCGGGGTTGGGACCCAGTACTTC.

The rearrangement joins TRBV7-8 to TRBJ1-2; 8 nucleotides line up with TRBD1. With V trimmed by 3 bases and J by 4 bases, 4 bases remained unmatched. Germline V CDR1 and CDR2: SGHVS, FQNEAQ. This CDR3 comprises 14 residues. CDR3 residues: CASSLDRELYGYTF. CDR3 coding DNA: TGTGCCAGCAGCTTGGACAGGGAGCTCTATGGCTACACCTTC.

The genes are TRBV6-1 and TRBJ2-7; 12 positions agree with TRBD2. V lost 1 base to trimming and J lost 4 bases; unmatched junction nucleotides: 5. Germline V gene sequence: CDR1 MNHNS, CDR2 SASEGT. The CDR3 is 16 amino acids. The CDR3 loop is CASSEELAGGLYEQYF. CDR3 nucleotides: TGTGCCAGCAGTGAAGAACTAGCGGGAGGCTTGTACGAGCAGTACTTC.

This clone occurred once. The genes are TRBV9 and TRBJ1-2; 7 bases fit TRBD1. CDR3 size: 15 residues. Per germline, CDR1 SGDLS and CDR2 YYNGEE. J gave up 4 bases and V 4 bases, and 10 bases lay outside the gene matches. The chain's CDR3 is CASSSRQGKSYGYTF. The DNA of the CDR3 is TGTGCCAGCAGCTCCCGACAGGGTAAAAGCTATGGCTACACCTTC. The variable domain in full, with the rest retrieved from reference TRBV9 and TRBJ1-2, is DSGVTQTPKHLITATGQRVTLRCSPRSGDLSVYWYQQSLDQGLQFLIQYYNGEERAKGNILERFSAQQFPDLHSELNLSSLELGDSALYFCASSSRQGKSYGYTFGSGTRLTVV.

This clone is a singleton in its sample. The CDR3 DNA sequence: TGTGCCTGGAGTACCGGGACTAGCGGGAGCCTTGAGCAGTTCTTC. This codes for CAWSTGTSGSLEQFF. The chain uses TRBV30 and TRBJ2-1; 14 positions match TRBD2. The CDR3 is 15 residues long. The trim removed 2 bases at V and 9 bases at J, leaving 6 bases unmatched. Germline V gene lookup returns CDR1 GTSNPN and CDR2 SVGIG (reference sequence).

The CDR3 spells CASGKKTSTYEQYF. CDR3 sequence (DNA): TGCGCCAGCGGCAAAAAAACAAGTACCTACGAGCAGTACTTC. The V gene is TRBV23-1, the J gene TRBJ2-7; no definite D call. TRBV23-1 falls under the ORF class, with uncertain function. CDR3 length: 14 amino acids. V was shortened by 8 bases and J by 2 bases, with 16 bases between the two germline ends.

The chain uses TRBV9 and TRBJ2-6, with no clear D. The CDR3 has 16 residues. V lost 0 bases and J lost 1, with 8 bases in between. CDR1 SGDLS and CDR2 YYNGEE come from the germline V gene. CDR3 amino acids: CASSVDWVSGANVLTF. In DNA form, the CDR3 reads TGTGCCAGCAGCGTAGATTGGGTTTCTGGGGCCAACGTCCTGACTTTC.

This chain's CDR3 is CASGLPMGYGYTF. The CDR3 DNA follows: TGTGCTAGTGGTTTGCCCATGGGGTATGGCTACACCTTC. The chain is built from TRBV12-5 and TRBJ1-2; D gene uncertain. Germline CDR1 is LGHNT and CDR2 is FRNRAP. The CDR3 loop spans 13 amino acids. The ends were cut back, 2 bases at V and 5 bases at J, with 9 bases in the middle.

This clone was seen just once. This chain links TRBV5-4 with TRBJ2-5; unclear D gene. The ends were cut back, 2 bases at V and 2 bases at J, with 13 bases in the middle. The germline V gene encodes CDR1 SGHNT and CDR2 YYREEE (reference sequence). The CDR3 contains 15 residues. In DNA form, the CDR3 reads TGTGCCAGCAGCTTTTGGGGATCTTCTCAAGAGACCCAGTACTTC. Amino acids: CASSFWGSSQETQYF.